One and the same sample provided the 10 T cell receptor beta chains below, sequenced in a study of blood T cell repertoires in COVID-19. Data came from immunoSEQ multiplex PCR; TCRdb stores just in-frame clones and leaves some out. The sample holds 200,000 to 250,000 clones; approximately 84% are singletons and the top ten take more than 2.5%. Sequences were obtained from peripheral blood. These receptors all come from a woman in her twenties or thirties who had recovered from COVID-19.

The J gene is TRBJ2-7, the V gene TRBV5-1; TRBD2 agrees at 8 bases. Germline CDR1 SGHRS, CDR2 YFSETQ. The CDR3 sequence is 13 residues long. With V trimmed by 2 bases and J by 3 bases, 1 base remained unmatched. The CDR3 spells CASSFLAGYEQYF. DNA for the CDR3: TGCGCCAGCAGCTTCCTAGCGGGCTACGAGCAGTACTTC.

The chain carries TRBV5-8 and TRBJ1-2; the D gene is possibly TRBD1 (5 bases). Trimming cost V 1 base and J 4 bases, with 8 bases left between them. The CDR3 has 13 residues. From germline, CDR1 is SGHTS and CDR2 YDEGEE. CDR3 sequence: CASSLPGSYGYTF. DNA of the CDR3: TGTGCCAGCAGCTTGCCAGGGTCCTATGGCTACACCTTC. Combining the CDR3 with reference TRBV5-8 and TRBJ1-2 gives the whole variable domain EAGVTQSPTHLIKTRGQQATLRCSPISGHTSVYWYQQALGLGLQFLLWYDEGEERNRGNFPPRFSGRQFPNYSSELNVNALELEDSALYLCASSLPGSYGYTFGSGTRLTVV.

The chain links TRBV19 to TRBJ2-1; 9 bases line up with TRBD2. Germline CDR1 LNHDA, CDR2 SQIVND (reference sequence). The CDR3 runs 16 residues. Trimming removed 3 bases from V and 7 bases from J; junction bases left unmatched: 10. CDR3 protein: CASSMALAGGPNEQFF. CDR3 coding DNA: TGTGCCAGTAGTATGGCTCTGGCGGGGGGGCCAAATGAGCAGTTCTTC.

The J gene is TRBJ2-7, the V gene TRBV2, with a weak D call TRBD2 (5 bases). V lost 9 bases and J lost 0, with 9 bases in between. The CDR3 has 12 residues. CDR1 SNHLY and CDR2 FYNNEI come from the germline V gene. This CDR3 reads CASGRDSYEQYF. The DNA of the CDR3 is TGTGCCAGTGGACGGGACTCCTACGAGCAGTACTTC. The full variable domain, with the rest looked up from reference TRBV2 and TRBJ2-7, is EPEVTQTPSHQVTQMGQEVILRCVPISNHLYFYWYRQILGQKVEFLVSFYNNEISEKSEIFDDQFSVERPDGSNFTLKIRSTKLEDSAMYFCASGRDSYEQYFGPGTRLTVT.

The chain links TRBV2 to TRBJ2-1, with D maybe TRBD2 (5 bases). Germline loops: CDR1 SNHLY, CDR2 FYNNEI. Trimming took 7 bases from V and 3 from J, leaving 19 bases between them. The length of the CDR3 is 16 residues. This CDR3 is CASTPDSGTLYNEQFF. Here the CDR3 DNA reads TGTGCCAGCACTCCGGACTCCGGAACTCTCTACAATGAGCAGTTCTTC. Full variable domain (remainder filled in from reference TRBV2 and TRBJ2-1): EPEVTQTPSHQVTQMGQEVILRCVPISNHLYFYWYRQILGQKVEFLVSFYNNEISEKSEIFDDQFSVERPDGSNFTLKIRSTKLEDSAMYFCASTPDSGTLYNEQFFGPGTRLTVL.

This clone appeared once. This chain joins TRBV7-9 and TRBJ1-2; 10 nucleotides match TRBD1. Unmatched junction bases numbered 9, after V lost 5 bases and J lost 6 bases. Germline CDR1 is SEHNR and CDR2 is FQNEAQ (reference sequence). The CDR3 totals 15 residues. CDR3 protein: CASSDPGQGPDGYTF. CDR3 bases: TGTGCCAGCAGCGACCCGGGACAGGGGCCGGATGGCTACACCTTC. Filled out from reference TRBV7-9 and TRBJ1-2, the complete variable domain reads DTGVSQNPRHKITKRGQNVTFRCDPISEHNRLYWYRQTLGQGPEFLTYFQNEAQLEKSRLLSDRFSAERPKGSFSTLEIQRTEQGDSAMYLCASSDPGQGPDGYTFGSGTRLTVV.

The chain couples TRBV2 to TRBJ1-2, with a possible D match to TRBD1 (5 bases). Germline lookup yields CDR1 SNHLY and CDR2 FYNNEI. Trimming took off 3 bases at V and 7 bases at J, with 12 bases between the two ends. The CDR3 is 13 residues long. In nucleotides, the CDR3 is TGTGCCAGCAGTGATGGCAGGGTGGCTGGCTACACCTTC. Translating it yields CASSDGRVAGYTF. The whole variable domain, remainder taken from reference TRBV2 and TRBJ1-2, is EPEVTQTPSHQVTQMGQEVILRCVPISNHLYFYWYRQILGQKVEFLVSFYNNEISEKSEIFDDQFSVERPDGSNFTLKIRSTKLEDSAMYFCASSDGRVAGYTFGSGTRLTVV.

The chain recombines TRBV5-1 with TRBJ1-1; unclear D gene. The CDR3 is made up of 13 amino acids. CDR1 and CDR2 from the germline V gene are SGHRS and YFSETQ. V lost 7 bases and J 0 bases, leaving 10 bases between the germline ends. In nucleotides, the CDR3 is TGCGCCAGCCGAAGTACAGTGAACACTGAAGCTTTCTTT. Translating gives CASRSTVNTEAFF.

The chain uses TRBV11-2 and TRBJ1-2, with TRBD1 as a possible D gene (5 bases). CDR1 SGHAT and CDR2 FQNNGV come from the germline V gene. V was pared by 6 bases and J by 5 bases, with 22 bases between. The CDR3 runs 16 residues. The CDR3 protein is CASSSTGAHSLYGYTF. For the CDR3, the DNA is TGTGCCAGCAGTTCAACTGGGGCCCACTCCTTATATGGCTACACCTTC.

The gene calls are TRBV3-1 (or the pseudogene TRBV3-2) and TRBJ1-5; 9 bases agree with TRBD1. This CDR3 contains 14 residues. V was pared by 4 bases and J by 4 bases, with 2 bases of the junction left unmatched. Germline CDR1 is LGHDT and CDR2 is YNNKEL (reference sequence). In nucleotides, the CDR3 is TGTGCCAGCAGCCCCGGGACAGGGAATCAGCCCCAGCATTTT. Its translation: CASSPGTGNQPQHF.